Listed here are 17 T cell receptor beta chains from one sample, sequenced in a study of human T cells and chemical hapten exposure. As to time point: patch test 1, 2 weeks after DPC sensitization. Treatment described: therapeutic diphenylcyclopropenone sensitization with weekly scalp DPC. TCRdb used MiXCR to reprocess the RACE reads, holding one entry per CDR3 protein. Of about 360,000 distinct CDR3 sequences detected, about 7% appear once; the ten largest clones hold more than 7%. This material consisted of whole blood, taken in connection with sensitization to the hapten diphenylcyclopropenone (DPC). These receptors originate from a woman younger than 30 with alopecia areata. Some clones in this sample may be carry-over from other donors' samples.

This clonotype was seen only a few times. The rearrangement uses TRBV20-1 and TRBJ1-5; 7 positions agree with TRBD1. V lost 3 bases to trimming and J lost 6 bases; unmatched junction nucleotides: 11. This CDR3 region has 15 residues. Germline V gene data show CDR1 as DFQATT and CDR2 as SNEGSKA (reference sequence). As DNA, the CDR3 is TGCAGTGCTAGGGGGCCGGGACAGAGCTTTCAGCCCCAGCATTTT. Translated: CSARGPGQSFQPQHF.

With respect to this clonotype: Just one base apart from a much larger clone, this may be a read error. The CDR3 does not close with the conserved phenylalanine or tryptophan, likely indicating a read error. The chain uses TRBV7-2 and TRBJ2-3, with D perhaps TRBD2 (6 bases). V shed 5 bases and J shed 1 base, with 22 bases lying between them. Per the germline V gene, CDR1 is SGHTA and CDR2 is FQGNSA. CDR3 length equals 18 residues. As DNA, the CDR3 is TGTGCCAGCAGCCAGAGGCAGGGTAGCGGTCTGGGCACAGATACGCAGTATTTA. It yields the protein CASSQRQGSGLGTDTQYL.

The chain couples TRBV5-1 to TRBJ2-2, with a weak D call TRBD1 (5 bases). Trimming stripped 1 base from V and 4 bases from J, with 8 bases between. The germline gives CDR1 SGHRS, CDR2 YFSETQ. The CDR3 is made up of 14 amino acids. The CDR3 DNA reads as TGCGCCAGCAGCTTGTCAGGGCCCACCGGGGAGCTGTTTTTT. Translating gives CASSLSGPTGELFF. The full variable domain, completed using reference TRBV5-1 and TRBJ2-2, is KAGVTQTPRYLIKTRGQQVTLSCSPISGHRSVSWYQQTPGQGLQFLFEYFSETQRNKGNFPGRFSGRQFSNSRSEMNVSTLELGDSALYLCASSLSGPTGELFFGEGSRLTVL.

The chain employs TRBV5-5 and TRBJ2-5; no definite D call. Trimming stripped 5 bases from V and 5 bases from J, with 13 bases between. CDR1 and CDR2 from the germline V gene are SGHKS and YYEKEE (reference sequence). The CDR3 contains 13 residues. CDR3 DNA sequence: TGTGCCAGCAGTCTAGACCCTCTTGAGACCCAGTACTTC. Encoded protein: CASSLDPLETQYF.

The chain carries TRBV11-1 and TRBJ1-3; D unclear. From germline, CDR1 is SGHAT and CDR2 FQDESV (reference sequence). The CDR3 runs 16 residues. The V end lost 1 base, the J end lost 0 bases, and 10 bases lay between the germline ends. CDR3 nucleotides: TGTGCCAGCAGCTTAGGAGCGCATTCCTCTGGAAACACCATATATTTT. Its translation: CASSLGAHSSGNTIYF.

This clonotype was detected ten times or more. The chain has TRBV6-4 and TRBJ2-2; D may be TRBD1 (6 bases). The CDR3 runs 14 residues. Germline V gene data show CDR1 as MRHNA and CDR2 as SNTAGT. Trimming stripped 11 bases from V and 4 bases from J, with 17 bases between. The CDR3 nucleotides are TGTGCCTCGTCCGGGACACCAGGCACCGGGGAGCTGTTTTTT. Encoded protein: CASSGTPGTGELFF.

The V call is TRBV5-4, the J call TRBJ1-3, with D possibly being TRBD1 (5 bases). The CDR3 sequence is 17 residues long. Germline loops: CDR1 SGHNT, CDR2 YYREEE (reference sequence). Trimming left V 4 bases short and J 0 bases short, with 17 bases between. CDR3 region: CASSTKEGLTSGNTIYF. For the CDR3, the DNA is TGTGCCAGCAGCACGAAAGAGGGACTGACCTCTGGAAACACCATATATTTT.

The J gene is TRBJ2-7, the V gene TRBV20-1; TRBD2 matches 10 bases. The CDR3 extends over 11 amino acids. Trimming removed 5 bases from V and 6 bases from J; junction bases left unmatched: 1. CDR1 and CDR2 (germline): DFQATT, SNEGSKA (reference sequence). Written as DNA, the CDR3 is TGCAGTGCTTTAGCGGGGGGCGAGCAGTACTTC. Its protein product is CSALAGGEQYF.

At least ten counts were recorded for this clonotype. The rearrangement uses TRBV7-2 and TRBJ1-6; no clear D. Trimming cost V 4 bases and J 9 bases, with 10 bases left between them. This CDR3 has 13 residues. Germline values: CDR1 SGHTA, CDR2 FQGNSA. CDR3 nucleotides: TGTGCCAGCAGCTCATACAGAATTTCACCCCTCCACTTT. Amino acids: CASSSYRISPLHF.

This clonotype was seen only a few times. The chain carries TRBV27 and TRBJ2-5; TRBD2 is a possible D gene (5 bases). The germline CDR1 and CDR2 sequences are MNHEY and SMNVEV (reference sequence). V shed 6 bases and J shed 5 bases, with 16 bases lying between them. This CDR3 spans 14 amino acids. The CDR3 sequence is CASSPVRTGETQYF. The CDR3 nucleotides read TGTGCCAGCAGCCCAGTCCGGACTGGGGAGACCCAGTACTTC.

There are a few counts of this clonotype. The CDR3 nucleotides read TGTGCCACCAGTGGGAGGGACAGTAAAGACCAAGAGACCCAGTACTTC. This codes for CATSGRDSKDQETQYF. This chain joins TRBV24-1 and TRBJ2-5; D might be TRBD1 (7 bases). This CDR3 is built from 16 residues. V dropped 5 bases and J dropped 0 bases, with 15 bases sitting between them. CDR1 KGHDR and CDR2 SFDVKD come from the germline V gene.

A few counts support this clonotype. The chain is built from TRBV7-9 and TRBJ2-2; D could derive from TRBD1 or TRBD2 (5 bases each). The V gene lost 3 bases and the J gene lost 6 bases, with 8 bases spanning the gap. The V gene's germline CDR1 is SEHNR and CDR2 FQNEAQ (reference sequence). There are 13 residues in the CDR3. CDR3 DNA sequence: TGTGCCAGCAGCTTTAGGGGACCCGGGGAGCTGTTTTTT. As protein: CASSFRGPGELFF.

The chain has TRBV11-1 and TRBJ2-5, with D perhaps matching TRBD2 (6 bases). The CDR3 runs 14 residues. The germline CDR1 and CDR2 sequences are SGHAT and FQDESV (reference sequence). Trimming left V 1 base short and J 4 bases short, with 10 bases between. The CDR3 DNA reads as TGTGCCAGCAGCTTAGGAGGAGGGTCAGAGACCCAGTACTTC. Protein sequence: CASSLGGGSETQYF.

This clonotype was detected ten times or more. The genes are TRBV7-9 and TRBJ1-1, with D unresolved. There are 13 residues in the CDR3. The germline gives CDR1 SEHNR, CDR2 FQNEAQ (reference sequence). V lost 1 base and J lost 4, with 7 bases in between. The CDR3 here is CASSLEVGTEAFF. CDR3 in DNA: TGTGCCAGCAGCTTAGAGGTTGGCACTGAAGCTTTCTTT. Drawing the rest from reference TRBV7-9 and TRBJ1-1, the complete variable domain is DTGVSQNPRHKITKRGQNVTFRCDPISEHNRLYWYRQTLGQGPEFLTYFQNEAQLEKSRLLSDRFSAERPKGSFSTLEIQRTEQGDSAMYLCASSLEVGTEAFFGQGTRLTVV.

A note on this clonotype: An end of the junction differs from the germline gene, which may be a read error. This chain uses TRBV11-2 with TRBJ2-7, with 7 nucleotides matching TRBD2. Germline CDR1 and CDR2: SGHAT and FQNNGV. This CDR3 contains 13 residues. The CDR3 here is CASSSGAGQALNF. CDR3 nucleotide sequence: TGTGCCAGCAGCTCCGGAGCGGGGCAGGCGCTAAACTTC. The full variable domain, its missing parts supplied by reference TRBV11-2 and TRBJ2-7, is EAGVAQSPRYKIIEKRQSVAFWCNPISGHATLYWYQQILGQGPKLLIQFQNNGVVDDSQLPKDRFSAERLKGVDSTLKIQPAKLEDSAVYLCASSSGAGQALNFGPGTRLTVT.

The chain employs TRBV6-5 and TRBJ1-2; a possible D gene is TRBD1 (5 bases). V was shortened by 6 bases and J by 2 bases, with 10 bases between the two germline ends. CDR3 size: 13 residues. The germline V gene encodes CDR1 MNHEY and CDR2 SVGAGI. In nucleotides, the CDR3 is TGTGCCAGCAGGCGACAGTGGAACTATGGCTACACCTTC. This gives the protein CASRRQWNYGYTF.

The chain joins TRBV24-1 to TRBJ1-5, with a weak D call TRBD1 (5 bases). V dropped 3 bases and J dropped 5 bases, with 16 bases sitting between them. The CDR3 spans 16 residues. CDR1 is KGHDR and CDR2 is SFDVKD in the germline V gene. The CDR3 DNA reads TGTGCCACCAGTGATGCTACTAAGGGGCAAGATCAGCCCCAGCATTTT. Protein: CATSDATKGQDQPQHF.